Sequencing of this T cell receptor beta chain was carried out in a study of Ad26.COV2.S vaccination and SARS-CoV-2 variants. Study-wide background: By the intramuscular route, Ad26.COV2.S was given once, or twice 56 days apart. General study findings and limits: Total responses of T cells may have been underestimated by the analyses of TCR breadth and depth.

V shed 3 bases and J shed 0 bases, with 9 bases lying between them. CDR3 size: 15 residues. CDR1 and CDR2 from the germline V gene are KGHSH and LQKENI. Profiled with immunoSEQ multiplex PCR; TCRdb holds only in-frame clones, not every one. The sample has approximately 350,000 clones, 83% seen once; the top ten hold around 7.3%. Comment on this clone: Antigen specificity is unknown.

Indicated treatment: roughly 18 received Ad26.COV2.S at low or high dose, single or two shots; five or six received placebo; per-sample allocation not given. Sampling occurred on day 63 after the first vaccine or placebo injection. The rearrangement links TRBV18 to TRBJ2-4, with D possibly being TRBD1 (6 bases). The material sequenced was peripheral blood, taken in a trial of Ad26.COV2.S vaccine versus placebo. This receptor was taken from a person between 18 and 59 years old who received the Ad26.COV2.S COVID-19 vaccine or a placebo. DNA of the CDR3: TGTGCCAGCTCACCTGGACAGCTAGCCAAAAACATTCAGTACTTC. This sequence encodes CASSPGQLAKNIQYF.